This T cell receptor (beta chain) was captured in a study of CD8 T cells in Susac syndrome (dated by TCRdb to about 2019). Background on the whole study: The study used repertoire sequencing to test whether antigen drove CD8+ T cell activation and differentiation in Susac syndrome.

With regard to this clonotype: There is no known antigen for this receptor. Base qualities are not at hand, and no much larger clone is one base apart.

Peripheral blood CD8+ and CD4+ T cells from healthy donors, Susac syndrome patients and multiple sclerosis patients were profiled by high-throughput TCR beta sequencing. The multiple sclerosis controls were treatment-naive patients who had stable or active relapsing-remitting disease and met the revised McDonald criteria. Bulk CD8+ and CD4+ T cells were purified by magnetic negative isolation, while CD8+ TEMRA cells were enriched using FACS. Blood was drawn into EDTA tubes, processed within 24 hours, and PBMCs were isolated by density gradient centrifugation. PBMCs destined for TCR sequencing were cryopreserved in liquid nitrogen and later thawed in a 37 °C water bath. The sorted or isolated CD4+, CD8+ and CD8+ TEMRA cells reached a purity of at least 90%. RNA was extracted with the RNeasy kit and about 0.5 to 1 ug was reverse transcribed using random hexamers. The immunoSEQ multiplex PCR assay, covering 54 Vbeta and 13 Jbeta segments, was used to amplify TCR beta CDR3 regions. PCR amplification bias was corrected using a synthetic template baseline for primer optimization and computational correction. In the original analysis: Reads were annotated to V, D and J genes according to IMGT and were analyzed with immunoSEQ Analyzer, with only productive sequences retained. To calculate clonality, Shannon entropy was normalized by log2 of the number of productive unique sequences and then subtracted from one. For each patient and control, public and private clones were evaluated within the 100 most prevalent clones. Clones were defined as Susac-specific if absent from the healthy and MS cohorts, from around 1,100 published viral clones and from other ImmuneACCESS disease sequences. TCRdb reworked the public reads: Q25 trimming with fastp, MiXCR clone assembly, productive beta chains retained. Rows are unified per CDR3 protein, each entry keeping the most common DNA and genes. The V and J calls shown here were made by TCRdb, not taken from the authors' results. Across this sample there are over 200,000 distinct CDR3 sequences, with approximately 95% seen only once. The ten most abundant clones make up 0.082% of the sample.

Broad study findings and their caveats: The number of individuals in the TCR sequencing and HLA analysis was acknowledged as relatively small.

From its cysteine to its phenylalanine, the CDR3 spans 14 amino acids. This entry keeps only the CDR3 DNA: 42 bases, framed from base 1. The germline V gene specifies MNHNS as CDR1 and SASEGT as CDR2. V and J lose 3 bases and 4 bases, and a span of 7 bases separates them. The receptor chain draws on TRBV6-1 and TRBJ2-6; no D gene can be assigned with confidence. The sequencing sample was made of CD4+ T cells from PBMCs. The TCR sequence derives from a human donor with multiple sclerosis. The CDR3 reads as follows: CASSDRAGANVLTF. The DNA sequence is TGTGCCAGCAGTGATAGGGCCGGGGCCAACGTCCTGACTTTC.